A single sample gave rise to the 17 T cell receptor beta chains below, sequenced in a study of T cell clones after liver transplantation. The method was immunoSEQ multiplex PCR; TCRdb's version includes in-frame clones alone and lacks a portion of them. The sample gives over 50,000 clones, about 86% of which show up once; over 13% is in the top ten. The sample in question was CD8+ T cells from blood, obtained 12 months after liver transplant. These receptor sequences come from a human patient who received a liver transplant. A subset of T cells may come from the graft donor.

The chain uses TRBV19 and TRBJ2-7; D uncertain. Trimming removed 2 bases at V and 3 bases at J, with 8 bases between. Germline lookup yields CDR1 LNHDA and CDR2 SQIVND (reference sequence). This CDR3 spans 13 amino acids. The CDR3 sequence: CASSISRIYEQYF. CDR3 bases: TGTGCCAGTAGTATATCACGGATCTACGAGCAGTACTTC.

This clone occurred once. This chain joins TRBV10-3 and TRBJ2-5, with D perhaps TRBD2 (6 bases). This CDR3 contains 14 residues. V gave up 4 bases and J gave up 2 bases, with 11 bases separating them. Germline CDR1 reads ENHRY; CDR2 reads SYGVKD. Here the CDR3 reads CAISGGTVQETQYF. The CDR3 bases are TGTGCCATCAGTGGCGGGACGGTTCAAGAGACCCAGTACTTC.

The chain is built from TRBV7-8 and TRBJ1-1; weak D call: TRBD1 (6 bases). V lost 2 bases and J lost 7, with 8 bases in between. The CDR3 is 12 amino acids. The germline CDR1 and CDR2 sequences are SGHVS and FQNEAQ. The CDR3 loop is CASSLTGSEAFF. The CDR3 DNA follows: TGTGCCAGCAGCTTAACAGGGAGTGAAGCTTTCTTT.

The chain has TRBV19 and TRBJ1-2, with a tentative D call TRBD1 (5 bases). Per germline, CDR1 LNHDA and CDR2 SQIVND (reference sequence). Trimming removed 5 bases from V and 5 bases from J, with 18 bases in between. CDR3 length: 15 residues. CDR3: CASSFLLDSLYGYTF. In nucleotides, the CDR3 is TGTGCCAGTAGTTTCCTCCTCGACAGTCTTTATGGCTACACCTTC.

The chain links TRBV19 to TRBJ2-7; 8 nucleotides align to TRBD1. V gave up 1 base and J gave up 7 bases; unmatched junction bases: 9. There are 15 residues in the CDR3. Germline CDR1 LNHDA, CDR2 SQIVND (reference sequence). DNA of the CDR3: TGTGCCAGTAGTATAGTTCCTGGGGGACAGGCTGAGCAGTACTTC. Its translation: CASSIVPGGQAEQYF. The full variable domain, completed using reference TRBV19 and TRBJ2-7, is DGGITQSPKYLFRKEGQNVTLSCEQNLNHDAMYWYRQDPGQGLRLIYYSQIVNDFQKGDIAEGYSVSREKKESFPLTVTSAQKNPTAFYLCASSIVPGGQAEQYFGPGTRLTVT.

This clone came up a few times. The rearrangement links TRBV28 to TRBJ2-7, with TRBD2 matching over 12 bases. The CDR3 has 15 residues. Germline CDR1 is MDHEN and CDR2 is SYDVKM. Trimming took 2 bases from V and 2 from J; bases not matched to a gene: 1. The CDR3 bases are TGTGCCAGCAGTTTAACTAGCGGGGGGCCCTACGAGCAGTACTTC. Residues: CASSLTSGGPYEQYF.

V and J are TRBV29-1 and TRBJ2-7, with no clear D. V gave up 7 bases and J gave up 2 bases, with 12 bases separating them. Germline V gene sequence: CDR1 SQVTM, CDR2 ANQGSEA. This CDR3 spans 12 amino acids. In DNA, the CDR3 is TGCAGCGGTAGGACGGACCCCTACGAGCAGTACTTC. As protein: CSGRTDPYEQYF.

V and J are TRBV29-1 and TRBJ2-1; 9 bases line up with TRBD2. This CDR3 spans 15 amino acids. V dropped 5 bases and J dropped 3; count of bases not matched to a gene: 8. CDR1 SQVTM and CDR2 ANQGSEA come from the germline V gene. The CDR3 bases are TGCAGCGTTCATTCTACTAGCGGGTTCTACAATGAGCAGTTCTTC. It yields the protein CSVHSTSGFYNEQFF.

The chain is built from TRBV7-9 and TRBJ1-1; no reliable D call. Germline CDR1 is SEHNR and CDR2 is FQNEAQ (reference sequence). Trimming pared 2 bases from V and 1 base from J, leaving 8 bases between. The CDR3 totals 14 residues. The CDR3 loop is CASSLKSGNTEAFF. In DNA form, the CDR3 reads TGTGCCAGCAGCTTAAAATCAGGGAACACTGAAGCTTTCTTT.

The rearrangement uses TRBV19 and TRBJ2-2; 9 positions match TRBD2. CDR3 size: 16 residues. Germline V gene lookup returns CDR1 LNHDA and CDR2 SQIVND (reference sequence). Trimming at V came to 3 bases and at J to 1 base, leaving 3 bases not matched to a gene. The CDR3 loop reads CASSIHSGRNTGELFF. The CDR3 DNA sequence: TGTGCCAGTAGTATTCATAGCGGGAGGAACACCGGGGAGCTGTTTTTT.

The V call is TRBV10-1, the J call TRBJ1-1, with D unresolved. V was cut by 0 bases and J by 7 bases, with 12 bases left in between. CDR1 WNHNN and CDR2 SYGVQD come from the germline V gene (reference sequence). The CDR3 is 14 residues long. CDR3 loop: CASSESMGRIEAFF. As DNA, the CDR3 is TGCGCCAGCAGTGAGTCGATGGGGAGGATTGAAGCTTTCTTT.

The chain joins TRBV6-1 to TRBJ2-1; 7 positions agree with TRBD1. J was trimmed by 4 bases and V by 1 base; bases with no gene match: 1. Germline lookup yields CDR1 MNHNS and CDR2 SASEGT. CDR3 size: 14 residues. The CDR3 nucleotides read TGTGCCAGCAGTGAAGGGGACAGTTACAATGAGCAGTTCTTC. This translates into CASSEGDSYNEQFF.

The chain recombines TRBV19 with TRBJ2-3; TRBD1 aligns across 8 bases. CDR1 is LNHDA and CDR2 is SQIVND in the germline V gene (reference sequence). After removal of 7 bases from V and 1 base from J, the junction contained 13 bases not matched to a gene. The CDR3 sequence is 17 residues long. The CDR3 bases are TGTGCCAGTATAGGACAGGGTAACTTCGAGGGCACAGATACGCAGTATTTT. Translating gives CASIGQGNFEGTDTQYF.

V gene TRBV27 combines with J gene TRBJ2-1; D gene uncertain. Germline V gene lookup returns CDR1 MNHEY and CDR2 SMNVEV (reference sequence). The length of the CDR3 is 12 residues. The ends were cut back, 2 bases at V and 10 bases at J, with 9 bases in the middle. The CDR3: CASSLTPPEQFF. CDR3 DNA: TGTGCCAGCAGTTTAACCCCTCCCGAGCAGTTCTTC.

The genes are TRBV27 and TRBJ1-2; the match to TRBD1 covers 7 bases. Germline V lookup: CDR1 MNHEY, CDR2 SMNVEV (reference sequence). J lost 8 bases, V lost 2 bases, and 8 bases had no gene match. The CDR3 consists of 14 residues. CDR3 in amino acids: CASSLRGRSWGYTF. The CDR3 bases are TGTGCCAGCAGTTTAAGGGGGCGCTCCTGGGGCTACACCTTC.

This chain connects TRBV7-8 to TRBJ2-1; D ambiguous. The CDR3 runs 15 residues. CDR1 SGHVS and CDR2 FQNEAQ come from the germline V gene. V gave up 0 bases and J gave up 3 bases, with 9 bases separating them. For the CDR3, the DNA is TGTGCCAGCAGCTTAGCGGGCTCCTTCTACAATGAGCAGTTCTTC. As protein: CASSLAGSFYNEQFF. The complete variable domain, with remaining parts taken from reference TRBV7-8 and TRBJ2-1, reads GAGVSQSPRYKVAKRGQDVALRCDPISGHVSLFWYQQALGQGPEFLTYFQNEAQLDKSGLPSDRFFAERPEGSVSTLKIQRTQQEDSAVYLCASSLAGSFYNEQFFGPGTRLTVL.

This clone was seen once. This sequence joins TRBV11-3 and TRBJ1-2; D gene unclear. The CDR3 spans 17 residues. The V end was cut by 4 bases, the J end by 4 bases, with 22 bases between. In germline, CDR1 is SGHNT, CDR2 YENEEA. The DNA of the CDR3 is TGTGCCAGCAGCTATGCTCACCATCTCGGAAAGACCTATGGCTACACCTTC. It codes for CASSYAHHLGKTYGYTF. Full variable domain (rest looked up from reference TRBV11-3 and TRBJ1-2): EAGVVQSPRYKIIEKKQPVAFWCNPISGHNTLYWYLQNLGQGPELLIRYENEEAVDDSQLPKDRFSAERLKGVDSTLKIQPAELGDSAVYLCASSYAHHLGKTYGYTFGSGTRLTVV.